The clone carrying this T cell receptor (beta chain) was counted ten times or more. What it binds is unknown. The CDR3 runs 16 residues. Losses at the gene ends were 5 bases for V and 10 bases for J; bases not matched to a gene: 15. Cells sorted as Tregs were CD4+, CD25+ and CD127-/low. Semi-nested PCR with Nested Universal Primer A followed constant-region reverse priming of full-length variable regions. One entry per CDR3 protein, called by TCRdb with MiXCR from the 5' RACE reads. The repertoire consists of about 43,000 distinct CDR3 sequences, with 22% occurring once and the leading ten covering approximately 4.5%. Study-level points and caveats: Greatest tumor Treg TCR overlap was with tumor naive CD4+ cells. The larger cohort examined one V-J beta rearrangement, not whole repertoires. Tumor memory CD4+ T cell TCR gene usage was found to cluster with blood and lymph node memory CD4+ cells and with lymph node naive CD4+ cells.

The source of this sequence is a female donor with breast cancer. The V call is TRBV12-3 or TRBV12-4, the J call TRBJ2-2, with 8 bases aligning to TRBD1. Sequenced material: Tregs sorted from a lymph node. CDR3 sequence reads: CASSESLRGLESELFF. The CDR3 nucleotides are TGTGCCAGCAGTGAAAGCCTCAGGGGGCTGGAGTCGGAGCTGTTTTTT.